Below, 10 T cell receptor beta chains from the same sample are listed, as sequenced in a study of blood T cells in healthy people across ages. The authors ran a second PCR of roughly 6 to 12 cycles using a sample-barcoded 5' primer and a J-beta primer mix. Using its own MiXCR run on the 5' RACE reads, TCRdb lists one record per CDR3 protein. Among 1.5 million or so distinct CDR3 sequences listed, about 40% were seen once. The sequenced sample consisted of blood. These receptors all stem from a young woman in good health.

This clonotype was detected a few times. V is TRBV10-3 and J is TRBJ1-1; unclear D gene. The CDR3 totals 14 residues. Germline CDR1 and CDR2: ENHRY and SYGVKD. Trimming took 5 bases from V and 4 from J, leaving 14 bases between them. CDR3 protein: CAISPAEGGTEAFF. The CDR3 DNA follows: TGTGCCATCAGTCCCGCGGAGGGAGGCACTGAAGCTTTCTTT.

Regarding this clonotype: Just one base apart from a much larger clone, this may be a read error. The J gene is TRBJ1-1, the V gene TRBV9; tentative D call: TRBD1 (6 bases). The CDR3 consists of 15 residues. Germline V gives CDR1 SGDLS, CDR2 YYNGEE. V lost 6 bases and J 5 bases, leaving 20 bases between the germline ends. CDR3 in amino acids: CASTTKTGPRTEAFF. For the CDR3, the DNA is TGTGCCAGCACCACCAAGACAGGACCTAGGACTGAAGCTTTCTTT.

This clonotype turned up a few times. The chain has TRBV3-1 and TRBJ1-2; the match to TRBD1 covers 8 bases. The CDR3 extends over 17 amino acids. Trimming removed 0 bases from V and 2 bases from J; junction bases left unmatched: 8. CDR1 LGHDT and CDR2 YNNKEL come from the germline V gene (reference sequence). CDR3 sequence (DNA): TGTGCCAGCAGCCAAGATGCGGGACAGGCCTCAAACTATGGCTACACCTTC. Translating gives CASSQDAGQASNYGYTF. Looking up the rest from reference TRBV3-1 and TRBJ1-2 gives the full variable domain: DTAVSQTPKYLVTQMGNDKSIKCEQNLGHDTMYWYKQDSKKFLKIMFSYNNKELIINETVPNRFSPKSPDKAHLNLHINSLELGDSAVYFCASSQDAGQASNYGYTFGSGTRLTVV.

This clonotype has just one count. This chain joins TRBV28 and TRBJ1-2; a possible D gene is TRBD1 (5 bases). Germline CDR1 is MDHEN and CDR2 is SYDVKM. This CDR3 is built from 11 residues. The V and J ends lost 4 bases and 10 bases respectively, with 10 bases between them. CDR3: CASSSVGVYTF. Written as DNA, the CDR3 is TGTGCCAGCAGTTCGGTAGGGGTCTACACCTTC.

About this clonotype itself: A read error may produce the germline difference seen at one junction end. The gene calls are TRBV4-2 and TRBJ2-1; TRBD2 agrees at 9 bases. CDR3 length equals 16 residues. Germline V gives CDR1 LGHNA, CDR2 YNFKEQ. CDR3 in amino acids: CAGSQDVAGGPYEQFF. The DNA of the CDR3 is TGTGCCGGCAGCCAAGATGTCGCGGGAGGGCCCTATGAGCAGTTCTTC.

This sequence joins TRBV29-1 and TRBJ1-2; D not certain. Between the trimmed V and J ends, which lost 4 bases and 4 bases, there was a span of 10 bases. Looked up from germline, CDR1 is SQVTM and CDR2 is ANQGSEA. The CDR3 is made up of 12 amino acids. The CDR3 reads CSVVVQSYGYTF. DNA of the CDR3: TGCAGCGTTGTTGTTCAGAGCTATGGCTACACCTTC.

The V gene is TRBV7-8, the J gene TRBJ2-1, with a possible D match to TRBD2 (6 bases). The CDR3 is 12 amino acids. Germline V gene lookup returns CDR1 SGHVS and CDR2 FQNEAQ. Trimming cost V 11 bases and J 9 bases, with 17 bases left between them. As DNA, the CDR3 is TGTGCCTGGCGGCTAACCGGGGGTGAGCAGTTCTTC. Translation: CAWRLTGGEQFF.

This clonotype was observed a single time. The genes are TRBV21-1 and TRBJ2-1; no check of the table's D call, TRBD2, against the DNA was made. TRBV21-1 is a known pseudogene. This CDR3 comprises 16 residues. The CDR3 sequence: CASLFLAGGEGNEQFF. The CDR3, as DNA: TGTGCCAGCTTATTCCTAGCGGGAGGCGAGGGCAATGAGCAGTTCTTC.

This clonotype was detected only a few times. The genes are TRBV7-9 and TRBJ2-5; no definite D call. Germline loops: CDR1 SEHNR, CDR2 FQNEAQ (reference sequence). This CDR3 is 18 amino acids long. With 6 bases removed from V and 3 bases from J, the gap between germline ends came to 26 bases. Here the CDR3 reads CASSNYMGNSDRKETQYF. The CDR3 DNA is TGTGCCAGCAGTAATTACATGGGCAACTCAGACCGAAAAGAGACCCAGTACTTC.

This clonotype has a handful of counts. The chain couples TRBV10-3 to TRBJ2-3; D call uncertain. In germline, CDR1 is ENHRY, CDR2 SYGVKD. This CDR3 spans 14 amino acids. Trimming left V 3 bases short and J 1 base short, with 8 bases between. This CDR3 is CAISDSGGTDTQYF. DNA of the CDR3: TGTGCCATCAGTGATTCTGGGGGCACAGATACGCAGTATTTT.